Below are 27 T cell receptor beta chains sequenced from a single sample in a study of blood T cell repertoires in COVID-19. Assay: immunoSEQ multiplex PCR; the TCRdb copy retains only in-frame clones and omits some. This sample has around 100,000 clones, with about 74% found just once. Material for sequencing was peripheral blood. The origin of the receptors is a man between 65 and 85 years old with COVID-19, enrolled during active disease.

The chain uses TRBV7-8 and TRBJ2-1; 9 positions match TRBD2. Germline V lookup: CDR1 SGHVS, CDR2 FQNEAQ. CDR3 size: 15 residues. Unmatched junction bases numbered 6, after V lost 5 bases and J lost 4 bases. In DNA form, the CDR3 reads TGTGCCAGCAGCCCGCGGGAGGGCCGTTACAATGAGCAGTTCTTC. It encodes CASSPREGRYNEQFF.

The chain carries TRBV7-9 and TRBJ2-6, with 7 bases aligning to TRBD1. The V segment lost 0 bases and the J segment 0 bases; nucleotides outside the gene matches: 2. The V gene's germline CDR1 is SEHNR and CDR2 FQNEAQ (reference sequence). The CDR3 totals 17 residues. CDR3 sequence (DNA): TGTGCCAGCAGCTTAGCCCGGGACAGCTCTGGGGCCAACGTCCTGACTTTC. This encodes CASSLARDSSGANVLTF.

The chain is built from TRBV28 and TRBJ2-1; D perhaps matches TRBD1 (6 bases). Trimming shortened V by 2 bases and J by 3 bases, and 14 bases separated the two germline ends. Germline V gene sequence: CDR1 MDHEN, CDR2 SYDVKM. The CDR3 runs to 16 residues. CDR3 nucleotide sequence: TGTGCCAGCAGTTTAACCTGGGACATTATCTACAATGAGCAGTTCTTC. Protein product: CASSLTWDIIYNEQFF.

This sequence joins TRBV6-6 and TRBJ2-2; 9 bases agree with TRBD1. The V gene end was trimmed by 5 bases and the J gene end by 7 bases; junction bases not matched to a gene: 2. Germline CDR1 is MNHNY and CDR2 is SVGAGI (reference sequence). This CDR3 comprises 13 residues. CDR3 bases: TGTGCCAGCAGTCGGACAGGGGTCGGGGAGCTGTTTTTT. Translation gives CASSRTGVGELFF.

The V and J genes are TRBV18 and TRBJ2-7; a weak D match, TRBD2 (6 bases). Germline V CDR1 and CDR2: KGHSH, LQKENI. The CDR3 is 14 residues long. V was trimmed by 6 bases and J by 6 bases, leaving 18 bases between them. In nucleotides, the CDR3 is TGTGCCAGCTCCGAAACCACGGGGGTATCCGAGCAGTACTTC. The encoded protein is CASSETTGVSEQYF.

This chain joins TRBV28 and TRBJ1-2; D may be TRBD1 (6 bases). Germline V gene data show CDR1 as MDHEN and CDR2 as SYDVKM. Between the trimmed V and J ends, which lost 2 bases and 8 bases, there was a span of 18 bases. The CDR3 contains 15 residues. This CDR3 reads CASSLITGSIRGYTF. The CDR3 nucleotides are TGTGCCAGCAGTTTAATAACAGGGTCGATCCGGGGCTACACCTTC.

The chain recombines TRBV19 with TRBJ1-4; 9 positions match TRBD1. The CDR3 loop spans 16 amino acids. V was clipped by 5 bases and J by 0 bases; unmatched bases: 4. The V gene's germline CDR1 is LNHDA and CDR2 SQIVND (reference sequence). The CDR3 DNA reads as TGTGCCAGTAGTTTACAGGGGGCCGCAACTAATGAAAAACTGTTTTTT. As protein: CASSLQGAATNEKLFF.

V is TRBV4-1 and J is TRBJ2-7; 9 bases are a match to TRBD1. This CDR3 is built from 14 residues. The J segment lost 3 bases and the V segment lost 3 bases, leaving 3 bases of the junction unmatched. CDR1 is MGHRA, CDR2 YSYEKL, per germline. CDR3 DNA sequence: TGCGCCAGCAGCCACCCGGGACAGGGCTACGAGCAGTACTTC. It codes for CASSHPGQGYEQYF.

The rearrangement links TRBV5-1 to TRBJ2-3; weak D call: TRBD1 (6 bases). V lost 0 bases and J lost 4, with 15 bases in between. The CDR3 consists of 16 residues. CDR1 and CDR2 from the germline V gene are SGHRS and YFSETQ. DNA of the CDR3: TGCGCCAGCAGCTTGGTGGGACAACGAAATCCAGATACGCAGTATTTT. Translated, it gives CASSLVGQRNPDTQYF. The full variable domain, completed using reference TRBV5-1 and TRBJ2-3, is KAGVTQTPRYLIKTRGQQVTLSCSPISGHRSVSWYQQTPGQGLQFLFEYFSETQRNKGNFPGRFSGRQFSNSRSEMNVSTLELGDSALYLCASSLVGQRNPDTQYFGPGTRLTVL.

There are a few counts of this clone. This chain connects TRBV27 to TRBJ1-3; the match to TRBD1 covers 8 bases. V was clipped by 2 bases and J by 2 bases; unmatched bases: 11. CDR1 and CDR2 (germline): MNHEY, SMNVEV (reference sequence). This CDR3 has 18 amino acids. CDR3 residues: CASSLSFQGAKTGNTIYF. The CDR3 DNA follows: TGTGCCAGCAGTTTAAGTTTTCAGGGGGCGAAAACTGGAAACACCATATATTTT.

V and J are TRBV25-1 and TRBJ2-7; tentative D call: TRBD1 (5 bases). Looked up from germline, CDR1 is MGHDK and CDR2 is SYGVNS. V lost 11 bases to trimming and J lost 0 bases, with 14 bases between them. This CDR3 region has 13 residues. The CDR3 protein is CAVTTRDSYEQYF. The DNA of the CDR3 is TGTGCCGTTACAACCAGGGACTCCTACGAGCAGTACTTC.

V and J are TRBV29-1 and TRBJ1-5; D might be TRBD1 (5 bases). Deletions cut 4 bases from V and 6 bases from J, with 13 bases between. The length of the CDR3 is 13 residues. Germline V lookup: CDR1 SQVTM, CDR2 ANQGSEA. As DNA, the CDR3 is TGCAGCGTTGCCCGGGGGGTTTCTCAGCCCCAGCATTTT. It encodes CSVARGVSQPQHF.

This clone was counted many times. The chain is built from TRBV4-3 and TRBJ2-7; 11 bases line up with TRBD2. Trimming took 0 bases from V and 7 from J; bases not matched to a gene: 2. Per the germline V gene, CDR1 is LGHNA and CDR2 is YSLEER. There are 14 residues in the CDR3. The CDR3 coding sequence is TGCGCCAGCAGCCAAGACAGGACTAGCGGGGAGCAGTACTTC. Translated, it gives CASSQDRTSGEQYF.

This clone appeared many times. The chain joins TRBV10-3 to TRBJ1-2; 7 bases map to TRBD1. The V gene end was trimmed by 7 bases and the J gene end by 4 bases; junction bases not matched to a gene: 12. The CDR3 loop spans 15 amino acids. Looked up from germline, CDR1 is ENHRY and CDR2 is SYGVKD. The CDR3 coding sequence is TGTGCCATCACCCGTTGGGGACAGATATTCTATGGCTACACCTTC. Translated, it gives CAITRWGQIFYGYTF.

The chain recombines TRBV19 with TRBJ2-5; D possibly corresponds to TRBD1 (6 bases). Between the trimmed V and J ends, which lost 1 base and 4 bases, there was a span of 7 bases. Germline V gene sequence: CDR1 LNHDA, CDR2 SQIVND (reference sequence). The CDR3 length is 13 residues. CDR3 region: CASSIGGGETQYF. The CDR3 coding sequence is TGTGCCAGTAGTATAGGAGGGGGAGAGACCCAGTACTTC.

The V gene is TRBV4-1, the J gene TRBJ2-1; maybe TRBD2 (5 bases). Germline CDR1 is MGHRA and CDR2 is YSYEKL. Trimming left V 2 bases short and J 3 bases short, with 11 bases between. The CDR3 is 15 residues long. The CDR3 is CASSQPDRDYNEQFF. CDR3 in DNA: TGCGCCAGCAGCCAACCGGACCGGGACTACAATGAGCAGTTCTTC.

This chain links TRBV2 with TRBJ1-1; D is unclear. Germline V CDR1 and CDR2: SNHLY, FYNNEI. Trimming cost V 6 bases and J 0 bases, with 11 bases left between them. There are 14 residues in the CDR3. CDR3 in amino acids: CASRIDNLNTEAFF. DNA of the CDR3: TGTGCCAGCAGGATAGACAATCTGAACACTGAAGCTTTCTTT.

The rearrangement joins TRBV5-1 to TRBJ2-5, with 12 bases identical to TRBD2. This CDR3 is 17 amino acids long. Germline V gives CDR1 SGHRS, CDR2 YFSETQ. The trim removed 4 bases at V and 4 bases at J, leaving 11 bases unmatched. The CDR3 nucleotides read TGCGCCAGCAGCAAGACTAGCGGGGGCCTCATAGGAGAGACCCAGTACTTC. Translating it yields CASSKTSGGLIGETQYF.

The chain joins TRBV7-9 to TRBJ1-4, with a tentative D call TRBD1 (5 bases). CDR3 length equals 14 residues. Germline CDR1 and CDR2: SEHNR and FQNEAQ (reference sequence). Deletions cut 1 base from V and 4 bases from J, with 7 bases between. The CDR3 DNA follows: TGTGCCAGCAGCTTAGGCGGGGGTAATGAAAAACTGTTTTTT. Translated, it gives CASSLGGGNEKLFF.

The count of this clone is one. The chain combines TRBV5-4 with TRBJ1-2; D not resolved. Trimming took 4 bases from V and 8 from J, leaving 21 bases between them. Germline values: CDR1 SGHNT, CDR2 YYREEE (reference sequence). The CDR3 totals 15 residues. DNA of the CDR3: TGTGCCAGCAGCCCGGGAGCGCTCTCAACGGGGGGCTACACCTTC. Amino acid sequence: CASSPGALSTGGYTF.

The V gene is TRBV5-1, the J gene TRBJ2-1; 14 nucleotides agree with TRBD2. With 4 bases clipped from V and 10 bases from J, the junction kept 7 bases outside the gene matches. The CDR3 totals 15 residues. Germline-derived CDR1 and CDR2 are SGHRS and YFSETQ. As DNA, the CDR3 is TGCGCCAGCAGCCTACGGACTAGCGGGAGGAGGGAGCAGTTCTTC. Encoded protein: CASSLRTSGRREQFF.

The chain combines TRBV7-2 with TRBJ2-7; possible D gene TRBD2, 5 bases. Germline CDR1 reads SGHTA; CDR2 reads FQGNSA. V was clipped by 5 bases and J by 4 bases, with 15 bases between them. The CDR3 loop spans 14 amino acids. As DNA, the CDR3 is TGTGCCAGCAGCCCGTCCGGAGGCGCTTACGAGCAGTACTTC. It codes for CASSPSGGAYEQYF.

The sample holds a few counts of this clone. J is TRBJ1-2 and V is TRBV9; D may be TRBD1 (6 bases). Germline V CDR1 and CDR2: SGDLS, YYNGEE. V was shortened by 3 bases and J by 3 bases, with 9 bases between the two germline ends. The CDR3 consists of 13 residues. The CDR3 DNA follows: TGTGCCAGCAGCGCCCGGACAGACTATGGCTACACCTTC. Protein sequence: CASSARTDYGYTF.

The gene calls are TRBV7-8 and TRBJ2-7, with D tentatively TRBD2 (5 bases). The CDR3 contains 15 residues. Germline V lookup: CDR1 SGHVS, CDR2 FQNEAQ. Deletions cut 5 bases from V and 2 bases from J, with 16 bases between. The CDR3 DNA follows: TGTGCCAGCAGCGTATCGGACTTTCGGGCCTACGAGCAGTACTTC. Amino acids: CASSVSDFRAYEQYF.

The gene calls are TRBV7-6 and TRBJ2-1; D gene uncertain. The V gene's germline CDR1 is SGHVS and CDR2 FNYEAQ. The CDR3 is 12 amino acids. The V end was cut by 2 bases, the J end by 7 bases, with 6 bases between. The CDR3 protein is CASSLSQNEQFF. In DNA, the CDR3 is TGTGCCAGCAGCTTATCCCAAAATGAGCAGTTCTTC.

The chain carries TRBV27 and TRBJ2-1; 10 bases fit TRBD2. Germline V gene lookup returns CDR1 MNHEY and CDR2 SMNVEV (reference sequence). V lost 6 bases, J lost 3 bases, and 17 bases stayed unmatched. This CDR3 is built from 19 residues. DNA for the CDR3: TGTGCCAGCAGCCCTGGGGGGCTAGCGGGAGCGTTGAACTACAATGAGCAGTTCTTC. Protein product: CASSPGGLAGALNYNEQFF.

The genes are TRBV5-1 and TRBJ2-3; D is possibly TRBD1 (5 bases). V was pared by 3 bases and J by 4 bases, with 15 bases between. Germline CDR1 SGHRS, CDR2 YFSETQ. The CDR3 covers 15 residues. DNA for the CDR3: TGCGCCAGCAGCTCGCAGGGTAGCAGGTCAGATACGCAGTATTTT. Its translation is CASSSQGSRSDTQYF.